Sequencing of this TCR beta chain was carried out in a study of glioma-infiltrating T cells. Trimming removed 6 bases from V and 6 bases from J, with 12 bases in between. This CDR3 spans 11 amino acids. Germline V gene sequence: CDR1 DFQATT, CDR2 SNEGSKA (reference sequence). The iRepertoire nested amplicon-rescue multiplex PCR amplified TCR alpha and beta CDR3s from RNA. For one-step reverse transcription and amplification, about 90-450 ng of tissue mRNA or PBMC total RNA was used. One entry per CDR3 protein results from TCRdb running MiXCR on the multiplex PCR reads. The table includes under 150,000 distinct CDR3 sequences, 24% detected once. Study-wide findings and caveats: Tissue-blood divergence was below expectation in non-neoplastic patients, above in gliomas. Only very few CDR3 sequences appeared in both tissue and blood.

This clonotype was observed at least ten times. Its target is not known. The genes are TRBV20-1 and TRBJ2-7, with TRBD1 as a possible D gene (6 bases). The sequence derives from a human donor with low-grade glioma or glioblastoma, undergoing nonglioma brain surgery, or in good health (not recorded which). What was sequenced was glioma tissue, nonneoplastic brain tissue, or PBMCs (not recorded which). Here the CDR3 reads CSAQRGGEQYV. The CDR3 coding sequence is TGCAGTGCCCAACGAGGGGGCGAGCAGTACGTC.